This T cell receptor beta chain was profiled in a study of regulatory T cells in long-lasting Graves disease. Study outcomes and limitations: The persistent group shared about 2,700 public clonotypes, more than the 950 to 1,000 shared by new patients. Accuracy may have suffered from the small sample size.

This clonotype was seen many times. Its antigen is undetermined. The CDR3 is made up of 13 amino acids. The germline V gene encodes CDR1 MDHEN and CDR2 SYDVKM. Trimming left V 6 bases short and J 6 bases short, with 15 bases between. TCR beta libraries were built with iRepertoire HTBI primers and Arm-PCR of CDR3 regions. TCRdb re-called the multiplex PCR reads through MiXCR, storing one row per CDR3 protein. Of some 470,000 distinct CDR3 sequences in the sample, roughly 21% were seen once. Regarding time point: persistent/refractory GD, antithyroid drugs over 5 years with positive TRAb. Extracted RNA from PBMCs served as the source of the TCR library.

The TCR originated in a female donor with Graves disease. Here the sequenced sample was peripheral blood mononuclear cells (PBMCs), taken when the disease was refractory, from a patient treated with antithyroid drugs. V usage is TRBV28 and J usage is TRBJ2-7; maybe TRBD1 (6 bases). As DNA, the CDR3 is TGTGCCAGCAGGTCACAGGGTCGGCGCGAGCAGTACTTC. Translation gives CASRSQGRREQYF.